The entry below gives a single T cell receptor (beta chain) sequence along with its context. Its antigen remains undetermined. Base qualities are not at hand, and no much larger clone is one base apart. Donors were healthy HIV-negative adults with no recently reported acute infections or vaccinations. All donors were Caucasian adults living in Nashville, Tennessee, USA. CD8 memory samples were composed of magnetically selected CD45RO+ cells combined with CCR7-negative CD45RA+ effector memory (TemRA) cells. Blood was obtained by leukapheresis, after which PBMCs were separated by Ficoll-Histopaque density gradient centrifugation and cryopreserved in liquid nitrogen vapor phase. Purity and quantity of every magnetically sorted T cell population were checked by analytical flow cytometry. Genomic DNA was isolated from every sorted fraction and measured by UV absorbance on a Nanodrop 2000c. Its CDR3 holds 15 amino acids, cysteine through phenylalanine. Only CDR3 DNA remains: 45 bases, in frame from the first base. Per the germline V gene, LGHNA is the CDR1 and YNFKEQ is the CDR2. V trim: 1 base; J trim: 5 bases; unmatched bases: 7.

TCR CDR3 regions were amplified from genomic DNA by multiplex PCR using the deep immunoSEQ assay. For each cell subset, the extracted genomic DNA was distributed evenly across all wells of several immunoSEQ 96-well plates, and each plate served as one replicate. For sorted subsets, 150 to 200 ng genomic DNA, equal to approximately 30,000 T cell genomes, was loaded into each replicate PCR. Purified libraries were measured with a Qubit 3.0 fluorometer, size-checked on a Bioanalyzer 2100, and measured again with the KAPA Library Quantification kit. Each immunoSEQ 96-well plate was sequenced on its own single-read 150-cycle Illumina NextSeq 550 flow cell. In the source study's methods: Because the immunoSEQ output held only junctional sequences and lacked quality scores, the filtering could not match the filtering applied to full-length reads. To assign V/J genes and CDR3, sequences were annotated against IMGT germline references using PyIR, a Python wrapper for IgBLAST v1.9. Reads with weak V/J assignments (E-value above 1e-6), missing CDR3, stop codons, out-of-frame junctions, or ambiguous translated residues were removed. V3J clonotypes were defined as sequences sharing an identical inferred V gene, J gene, and CDR3 amino acid sequence. To compute the percentage overlap between repertoires, the number of shared unique clonotypes was divided by the size of the smaller repertoire. Richness of each repertoire was evaluated using RTK rarefaction, the Chao1 estimator, and Recon v2.1 estimates of unobserved clonotypes. Generation probabilities were computed with OLGA for all TCRbeta clonotypes obtained by the gDNA method from several donors. The table comes from immuneACCESS by way of TCRdb, which keeps in-frame sequences with V and J called. Part of the clones is missing from these tables; in studies checked, under half for an unresolved V gene and the rest for unknown reasons. The V and J calls and the clone size are those of that table, but D and trimming were determined from the DNA. Counted in this sample were 100,000 or so clones; about 72% of them appeared once. Around 25% of the sample goes to the ten largest clones.

These data come from a study of shared clonotypes between healthy human individuals (dated by TCRdb to about 2020). As for the study more broadly: The cohort comprised two women and three men aged 18 to 49 years. For each donor, CD4 naive and CD4 memory were each run on three plates, CD8 naive on two plates, and CD8 memory on one plate. The study deeply sequenced blood TCR repertoires of five healthy adults to estimate repertoire size and the extent of clonotype sharing between individuals. To increase sequencing depth and limit assay-specific biases, TCR repertoire library preparation and sequencing were carried out by different laboratories using diverse techniques. Per donor, leukapheresis produced somewhere between about 0.9 and 9.5 billion PBMCs.

Study-wide findings and limitations: Pairwise subsampling indicated that sequencing depth was expected to affect the degree of clonotype sharing among donors. Approximately 5% of naive CD4, 3% to 4% of naive CD8, around 2.3% of memory CD4, and over 0.35% of memory CD8 clonotypes were shared across a few donors. Higher generation probabilities were observed for clonotypes shared by all four sorted-subset donors than for non-shared clonotypes. Only blood was sampled, and tissue TCR repertoires likely differ from those in blood. Rarefaction of sorted-subset datasets indicated incomplete sequencing despite the large sequencing depth. The small number of donors limited the genetic and exposure-history diversity represented. Naive subsets generally had larger estimated clonotype richness than memory subsets.

Recombination connected TRBV4-2 to TRBJ2-7, with 8 bases in between that match TRBD2. Sequences were obtained from memory CD8+ T cells sorted from blood. The sample's cell subset or site, from its label and the paper: CD45RO+ cells pooled with CCR7-negative TemRA cells. The TCR sequence derives from a woman aged 25 to 39 in good health. Here the CDR3 is given as CASSQVGAGADEQYF. The nucleotide sequence reads as follows: TGTGCCAGCAGCCAAGTGGGAGCGGGAGCGGACGAGCAGTACTTC.